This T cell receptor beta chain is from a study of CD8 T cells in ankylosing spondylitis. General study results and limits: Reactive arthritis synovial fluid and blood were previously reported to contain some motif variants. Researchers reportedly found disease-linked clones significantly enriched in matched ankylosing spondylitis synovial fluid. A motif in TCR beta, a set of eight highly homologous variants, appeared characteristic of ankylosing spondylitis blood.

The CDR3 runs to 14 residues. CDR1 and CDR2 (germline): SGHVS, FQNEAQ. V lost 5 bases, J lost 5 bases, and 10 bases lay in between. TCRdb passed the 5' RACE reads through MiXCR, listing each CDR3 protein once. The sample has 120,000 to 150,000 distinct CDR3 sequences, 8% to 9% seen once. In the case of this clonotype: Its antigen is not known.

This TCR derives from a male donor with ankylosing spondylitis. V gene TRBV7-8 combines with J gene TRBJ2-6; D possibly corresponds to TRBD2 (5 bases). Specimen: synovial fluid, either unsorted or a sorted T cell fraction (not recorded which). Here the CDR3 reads CASSLLTRANVLTF. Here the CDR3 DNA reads TGTGCCAGCAGCCTCCTGACTAGGGCCAACGTCCTGACTTTC. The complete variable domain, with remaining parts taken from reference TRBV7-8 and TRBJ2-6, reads GAGVSQSPRYKVAKRGQDVALRCDPISGHVSLFWYQQALGQGPEFLTYFQNEAQLDKSGLPSDRFFAERPEGSVSTLKIQRTQQEDSAVYLCASSLLTRANVLTFGAGSRLTVL.